These T cell receptor beta chains were read from a single sample in a study of blood T cell repertoires in COVID-19. Generated by immunoSEQ multiplex PCR, the TCRdb table keeps only in-frame clones and is missing some. The sample contains a few hundred thousand clones, 70% to 90% of which appear only once. Sequenced: peripheral blood. The receptors derive from a woman in her 70s with active or convalescent COVID-19. The CDR3 runs from the conserved cysteine through the conserved F or W. The D gene is left open where the match is weak. The listing skips clone size in some rows; elsewhere it reads once, few, many or a size class.

TRBJ1-2 | once | NA | TRBV29-1 | CSVPPGLAGGYTF | TGCAGCGTTCCGCCGGGACTAGCTGGGGGCTACACCTTC
TRBJ2-5 | NA | TRBD2 | TRBV5-4 | CASSLGLAGPNQETQYF | TGTGCCAGCAGCTTGGGACTAGCGGGTCCCAACCAAGAGACCCAGTACTTC
TRBJ2-2 | once | TRBD1 | TRBV5-1 | CASSHGRQGTGELFF | TGCGCCAGCAGCCACGGAAGACAGGGCACCGGGGAGCTGTTTTTT
TRBJ2-3 | NA | NA | TRBV11-3 | CASSLGGQDTQYF | TGTGCCAGCAGCTTAGGAGGCCAAGATACGCAGTATTTT
TRBJ2-7 | NA | NA | TRBV27 | CASSFGAGTYEQYF | TGTGCCAGCAGTTTTGGGGCAGGGACCTACGAGCAGTACTTC
TRBJ1-3 | NA | TRBD1 | TRBV7-2 | CASSWTGGSGNTIYF | TGTGCCAGCAGCTGGACAGGGGGCTCTGGAAACACCATATATTTT
TRBJ1-4 | once | TRBD1 | TRBV10-3 | CATRETGQGPTNEKLFF | TGTGCCACAAGAGAGACAGGACAGGGCCCCACTAATGAAAAACTGTTTTTT
TRBJ2-7 | NA | TRBD2 | TRBV5-6 | CASSLDWRGRHYEQYF | TGTGCCAGCAGCTTGGACTGGCGGGGGAGACACTACGAGCAGTACTTC
TRBJ1-2 | NA | TRBD1 | TRBV14 | CASSASLGQAGFYGYTF | TGTGCCAGCAGCGCGTCCCTGGGACAGGCCGGATTCTATGGCTACACCTTC
TRBJ2-1 | NA | TRBD1 | TRBV3-1/TRBV3-2 | CASSPVWTGGNYNEQFF | TGTGCCAGCAGCCCGGTCTGGACAGGGGGCAACTACAATGAGCAGTTCTTC
TRBJ2-6 | once | NA | TRBV5-4 | CASSRNPTGSGANVLTF | TGTGCCAGCAGCCGGAATCCAACAGGCTCTGGGGCCAACGTCCTGACTTTC
TRBJ1-2 | few | TRBD1 | TRBV4-3 | CASSQGQGAGANYGYTF | TGCGCCAGCAGCCAAGGTCAGGGGGCTGGGGCTAACTATGGCTACACCTTC
TRBJ1-1 | NA | NA | TRBV7-2 | CASSFSNTEAFF | TGTGCCAGCAGCTTTAGCAACACTGAAGCTTTCTTT
TRBJ2-7 | once | NA | TRBV9 | CASSVGGSGVGREQYF | TGTGCCAGCAGCGTTGGGGGGAGCGGAGTAGGTCGCGAGCAGTACTTC
TRBJ1-2 | NA | NA | TRBV7-9 | CASSSDGTPSLRYGYTF | TGTGCCAGCAGCTCAGACGGGACACCCTCCCTACGCTATGGCTACACCTTC
TRBJ1-1 | NA | TRBD1 | TRBV24-1 | CATSAQGALEAFF | TGTGCCACCAGTGCCCAGGGGGCTCTTGAAGCTTTCTTT
TRBJ1-4 | few | NA | TRBV5-8 | CASHPAFNEKLFF | TGTGCCAGCCACCCAGCGTTTAATGAAAAACTGTTTTTT
TRBJ2-4 | NA | NA | TRBV14 | CASSQKGVAKNIQYF | TGTGCCAGCAGCCAAAAAGGGGTAGCCAAAAACATTCAGTACTTC
TRBJ2-1 | NA | TRBD2 | TRBV7-2 | CASTGGGVAGEQFF | TGTGCCAGCACGGGGGGAGGGGTAGCCGGGGAGCAGTTCTTC
TRBJ2-3 | few | NA | TRBV5-1 | CASSLATQTTDTQYF | TGCGCCAGCAGCTTGGCCACCCAGACAACAGATACGCAGTATTTT
TRBJ1-1 | NA | TRBD1 | TRBV9 | CASSVGRRGTGGTEAFF | TGTGCCAGCAGCGTAGGAAGGCGGGGGACAGGGGGTACTGAAGCTTTCTTT
TRBJ2-5 | NA | NA | TRBV5-1 | CASSSWSSPNQETQYF | TGCGCCAGCAGCTCGTGGAGCAGCCCGAACCAAGAGACCCAGTACTTC
TRBJ2-7 | once | TRBD2 | TRBV5-1 | CASSFRPTTSGEYEQYF | TGCGCCAGCAGCTTCCGACCAACCACTAGCGGGGAGTACGAGCAGTACTTC
TRBJ1-1 | few | TRBD1 | TRBV2 | CASSSLSGGGTEAFF | TGTGCCAGCAGTTCCCTCTCAGGGGGCGGGACTGAAGCTTTCTTT
TRBJ1-1 | few | NA | TRBV7-9 | CASGTRGQRNTEAFF | TGTGCCAGCGGAACAAGAGGGCAGAGGAACACTGAAGCTTTCTTT
TRBJ2-7 | NA | NA | TRBV5-6 | CASSLSSGRRRRVLYEQYF | TGTGCCAGCAGCTTATCTTCGGGGAGGAGGAGGAGAGTCCTCTACGAGCAGTACTTC
TRBJ2-5 | NA | NA | TRBV12-3/TRBV12-4 | CASSASGETQYF | TGTGCCAGCAGTGCCTCCGGGGAGACCCAGTACTTC
TRBJ1-3 | few | TRBD1 | TRBV24-1 | CATSATTGGGGNTIYF | TGTGCCACCAGTGCCACAACAGGGGGAGGTGGAAACACCATATATTTT
TRBJ2-5 | NA | NA | TRBV7-2 | CASRSRGGGVRETQYF | TGTGCCAGCAGGTCGAGGGGAGGTGGGGTTCGAGAGACCCAGTACTTC
TRBJ2-7 | NA | NA | TRBV19 | CAHREIGEQYF | TGTGCCCATAGAGAGATCGGGGAGCAGTACTTC
TRBJ1-2 | NA | NA | TRBV19 | CASKQTKGYGYTF | TGTGCCAGTAAACAGACCAAGGGGTATGGCTACACCTTC